The present T cell receptor beta chain was sequenced within a study of PD-1 blockade in mismatch repair-deficient tumors. About the study: All were previously treated, progressing patients with 12 mismatch repair-deficient cancer types. Study conclusions and caveats: After pembrolizumab, tumor-resident clones rose rapidly, then generally contracted before radiologic responses.

This clone was seen once. The antigen is not known. Assay: immunoSEQ multiplex PCR; the TCRdb copy retains only in-frame clones and omits some. The profile covers 100,000 to 150,000 clones, with 85% to 90% appearing a single time and around an eighth taken by the ten largest. The CDR3 spans 13 residues. Trimming removed 5 bases from V and 13 bases from J; junction bases left unmatched: 9. Germline V gives CDR1 SEHNR, CDR2 FQNEAQ (reference sequence). All patients were mismatch repair deficient, assessed by either PCR or immunohistochemistry. The sequencing here drew on peripheral blood, taken 44 weeks after starting pembrolizumab. The sequence derives from an adult with mismatch repair-deficient cancer. The V call is TRBV7-9, the J call TRBJ1-5, with 9 bases matching TRBD1. CDR3: CASSTQDRGLQHF. CDR3 coding DNA: TGTGCCAGCAGCACCCAAGACAGGGGGTTGCAGCATTTT. The variable domain in full, with the rest retrieved from reference TRBV7-9 and TRBJ1-5, is DTGVSQNPRHKITKRGQNVTFRCDPISEHNRLYWYRQTLGQGPEFLTYFQNEAQLEKSRLLSDRFSAERPKGSFSTLEIQRTEQGDSAMYLCASSTQDRGLQHFGDGTRLSIL.